This T cell receptor (beta chain) was identified in a study of control samples from healthy donors and cancer patients. Assay: immunoSEQ multiplex PCR; the TCRdb copy retains only in-frame clones and omits some. The table includes around 90,000 clones, over 65% detected once. There are 12 residues in the CDR3. CDR1 SGHRS and CDR2 YFSETQ come from the germline V gene. Trimming removed 3 bases at V and 4 bases at J, with 6 bases between. The source is a woman between 40 and 50 years old in good health. Sequencing input: blood. This chain connects TRBV5-1 to TRBJ2-3; no clear D gene. This CDR3 reads CASSWGSDTQYF. CDR3 in DNA: TGCGCCAGCAGCTGGGGATCAGATACGCAGTATTTT.